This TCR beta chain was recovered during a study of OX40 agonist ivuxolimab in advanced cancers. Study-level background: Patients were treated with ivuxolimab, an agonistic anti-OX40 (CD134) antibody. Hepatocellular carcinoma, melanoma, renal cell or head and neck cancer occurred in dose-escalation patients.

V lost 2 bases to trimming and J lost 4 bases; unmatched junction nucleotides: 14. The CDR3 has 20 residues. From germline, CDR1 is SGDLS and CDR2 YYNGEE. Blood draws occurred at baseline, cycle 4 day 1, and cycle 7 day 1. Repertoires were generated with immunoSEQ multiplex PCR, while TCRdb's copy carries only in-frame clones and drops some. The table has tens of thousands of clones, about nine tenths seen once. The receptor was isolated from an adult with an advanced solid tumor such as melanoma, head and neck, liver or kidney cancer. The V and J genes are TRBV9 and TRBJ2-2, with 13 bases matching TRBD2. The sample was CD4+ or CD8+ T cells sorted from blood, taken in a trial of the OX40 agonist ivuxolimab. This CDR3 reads CASSVPNTSGGALGTGELFF. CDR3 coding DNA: TGTGCCAGCAGCGTGCCCAATACTAGCGGGGGGGCTCTAGGCACCGGGGAGCTGTTTTTT. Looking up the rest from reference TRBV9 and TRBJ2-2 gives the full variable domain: DSGVTQTPKHLITATGQRVTLRCSPRSGDLSVYWYQQSLDQGLQFLIQYYNGEERAKGNILERFSAQQFPDLHSELNLSSLELGDSALYFCASSVPNTSGGALGTGELFFGEGSRLTVL.